This T cell receptor (beta chain) comes out of a study of CD8 T cells in Susac syndrome. Study context: When blood was drawn, the patients with Susac syndrome were therapy-naive, on corticosteroids, or on intravenous immunoglobulin alone.

Random hexamers were used to reverse transcribe roughly 0.45 to 1 ug of RNA. It was immunoSEQ multiplex PCR that amplified TCR beta CDR3 across 54 Vbeta and 13 Jbeta. Each CDR3 protein gets one entry after TCRdb re-called the immunoSEQ multiplex PCR reads with MiXCR. The profile covers some 180,000 distinct CDR3 sequences, with about 94% appearing a single time and 0.099% taken by the ten largest. Germline CDR1 is SGHDN and CDR2 is FVKESK. Trimming took 4 bases from V and 6 from J, leaving 14 bases between them. The CDR3 is made up of 14 amino acids. TCR beta was sequenced from blood CD8+ and CD4+ T cells. Through negative isolation, CD4+ and CD8+ T cells were obtained, while TEMRA cells were enriched using FACS.

This rearrangement joins TRBV14 to TRBJ2-3; the D call may be TRBD1 or TRBD2 (5 bases each). The sequencing sample was made of CD4+ T cells from PBMCs. The TCR comes from a human donor with Susac syndrome. The CDR3 sequence is CASSPMRGADTQYF. The CDR3 DNA follows: TGTGCCAGCAGCCCCATGAGGGGAGCGGATACGCAGTATTTT.